These 14 T cell receptor beta chains share one sample of origin, sequenced in a study of PD-1 blockade in classical Hodgkin lymphoma. The time point is: newly diagnosed, previously untreated cHL patient sample. Magnetic negative selection served to purify CD4+ T cells out of PBMCs that had been thawed. Profiling relied on immunoSEQ multiplex PCR, and the TCRdb table lists in-frame clones only, not all of them. The table lists tens of thousands of clones, roughly 90% of them singletons. Material: CD4+ T cells from blood. These TCRs come from a human donor with classical Hodgkin lymphoma.

The genes are TRBV4-1 and TRBJ2-4, with 10 nucleotides matching TRBD2. CDR1 and CDR2 from the germline V gene are MGHRA and YSYEKL. V lost 8 bases to trimming and J lost 0 bases; unmatched junction nucleotides: 4. The CDR3 is 15 residues long. As DNA, the CDR3 is TGCGCCAGCGCAGCGGGGGGGATAGCCAAAAACATTCAGTACTTC. Its translation is CASAAGGIAKNIQYF.

The J gene is TRBJ2-1, the V gene TRBV11-2, with D possibly being TRBD1 (6 bases). Germline CDR1 and CDR2: SGHAT and FQNNGV. V was cut by 4 bases and J by 4 bases, with 14 bases left in between. There are 15 residues in the CDR3. CDR3 protein: CASSSVYREYNEQFF. The CDR3 nucleotides are TGTGCCAGCAGCTCAGTATACAGGGAATACAATGAGCAGTTCTTC.

This clone was found a few times. This chain joins TRBV18 and TRBJ2-2, with D hard to call. The length of the CDR3 is 13 residues. Germline V gene data show CDR1 as KGHSH and CDR2 as LQKENI. V shed 2 bases and J shed 2 bases, with 3 bases lying between them. CDR3 amino acids: CASSPRNTGELFF. The CDR3 region has the DNA TGTGCCAGCTCACCAAGAAACACCGGGGAGCTGTTTTTT.

This clone appeared a few times. The chain uses TRBV6-1 and TRBJ1-5; TRBD1 agrees at 7 bases. The CDR3 contains 15 residues. CDR1 and CDR2 (germline): MNHNS, SASEGT. The trim removed 2 bases at V and 5 bases at J, leaving 6 bases unmatched. The CDR3 nucleotides are TGTGCCAGCAGTGAAATAGGGACAGCCTATCAGCCCCAGCATTTT. It is translated as CASSEIGTAYQPQHF.

The chain carries TRBV29-1 and TRBJ1-1; D possibly corresponds to TRBD1 (6 bases). The V end was cut by 3 bases, the J end by 6 bases, with 14 bases between. Germline V gene data show CDR1 as SQVTM and CDR2 as ANQGSEA. The CDR3 is 13 amino acids. CDR3 amino acids: CSVEVHEGAEAFF. The CDR3 bases are TGCAGCGTTGAGGTACATGAGGGGGCTGAAGCTTTCTTT. The whole variable domain, filled in from reference TRBV29-1 and TRBJ1-1, reads SAVISQKPSRDICQRGTSLTIQCQVDSQVTMMFWYRQQPGQSLTLIATANQGSEATYESGFVIDKFPISRPNLTFSTLTVSNMSPEDSSIYLCSVEVHEGAEAFFGQGTRLTVV.

The chain recombines TRBV15 with TRBJ1-2, with D uncertain. The CDR3 has 13 amino acids. V gave up 5 bases and J gave up 2 bases, with 9 bases separating them. CDR1 is LNHNV, CDR2 YYDKDF, per germline (reference sequence). The CDR3 spells CATSPDMNYGYTF. DNA of the CDR3: TGTGCCACCAGCCCCGACATGAACTATGGCTACACCTTC.

This chain links TRBV2 with TRBJ1-2, with 7 positions matching TRBD1. After removal of 8 bases from V and 6 bases from J, the junction contained 9 bases not matched to a gene. The V gene's germline CDR1 is SNHLY and CDR2 FYNNEI. The CDR3 runs 13 residues. The CDR3 sequence: CASRGRGQNGYTF. The CDR3 DNA sequence: TGTGCCAGCCGGGGGAGGGGGCAAAATGGCTACACCTTC.

V and J are TRBV5-5 and TRBJ1-5, with 7 bases that match TRBD1. With 3 bases clipped from V and 4 bases from J, the junction kept 10 bases outside the gene matches. Per the germline V gene, CDR1 is SGHKS and CDR2 is YYEKEE (reference sequence). The CDR3 totals 16 residues. CDR3 nucleotides: TGTGCCAGCAGCTCGGGGACAGTAGGGACGAATCAGCCCCAGCATTTT. Translation gives CASSSGTVGTNQPQHF.

This clone has just one count. The chain couples TRBV18 to TRBJ2-1; 12 bases are shared with TRBD2. V shed 3 bases, J shed 6 bases, and the junction held 9 bases outside the gene matches. Germline V gene lookup returns CDR1 KGHSH and CDR2 LQKENI. The CDR3 has 17 residues. The CDR3 loop reads CASSPPKTSGSGNEQFF. CDR3 in DNA: TGTGCCAGCTCACCGCCTAAGACTAGCGGGAGTGGCAATGAGCAGTTCTTC.

This clone was detected only once. CDR3 protein: CASIPLGGRGEFF. DNA of the CDR3: TGTGCCAGCATCCCCCTCGGGGGGAGGGGGGAGTTCTTC. This chain joins TRBV7-9 and TRBJ2-1, with a weak D call TRBD2 (7 bases). Trimming removed 7 bases at V and 14 bases at J, with 21 bases between. Germline V lookup: CDR1 SEHNR, CDR2 FQNEAQ (reference sequence). CDR3 length equals 13 residues.

This chain connects TRBV5-1 to TRBJ2-1; no clear D gene. The CDR3 covers 11 residues. The germline V gene encodes CDR1 SGHRS and CDR2 YFSETQ. The ends were cut back, 2 bases at V and 4 bases at J, with 1 base in the middle. This CDR3 reads CASSFYNEQFF. The CDR3 DNA sequence: TGCGCCAGCAGCTTTTACAATGAGCAGTTCTTC.

The V and J genes are TRBV4-1 and TRBJ2-3, with D possibly being TRBD1 (6 bases). The germline V gene has CDR1 MGHRA and CDR2 YSYEKL. CDR3 length equals 17 residues. Trimming took 3 bases from V and 0 from J, leaving 16 bases between them. The DNA of the CDR3 is TGCGCCAGCAGCCAGGGGGCAGCCGGCCTTAGCACAGATACGCAGTATTTT. This codes for CASSQGAAGLSTDTQYF.

The CDR3 nucleotides are TGTGCCAGCAGCTTGTCCGGGACAGTGGGCACTGAAGCTTTCTTT. Protein: CASSLSGTVGTEAFF. J is TRBJ1-1 and V is TRBV7-9; TRBD1 matches at 7 bases. This CDR3 is built from 15 residues. Germline CDR1 and CDR2: SEHNR and FQNEAQ (reference sequence). V shed 3 bases, J shed 4 bases, and the junction held 8 bases outside the gene matches.

Here the CDR3 reads CASSTKGQGETEAFF. The DNA for the CDR3 is TGTGCCAGCAGTACCAAGGGACAGGGAGAGACTGAAGCTTTCTTT. The rearrangement uses TRBV6-6 and TRBJ1-1; 9 nucleotides line up with TRBD1. The germline V gene encodes CDR1 MNHNY and CDR2 SVGAGI (reference sequence). Unmatched junction bases numbered 9, after V lost 5 bases and J lost 5 bases. This CDR3 region has 15 residues.